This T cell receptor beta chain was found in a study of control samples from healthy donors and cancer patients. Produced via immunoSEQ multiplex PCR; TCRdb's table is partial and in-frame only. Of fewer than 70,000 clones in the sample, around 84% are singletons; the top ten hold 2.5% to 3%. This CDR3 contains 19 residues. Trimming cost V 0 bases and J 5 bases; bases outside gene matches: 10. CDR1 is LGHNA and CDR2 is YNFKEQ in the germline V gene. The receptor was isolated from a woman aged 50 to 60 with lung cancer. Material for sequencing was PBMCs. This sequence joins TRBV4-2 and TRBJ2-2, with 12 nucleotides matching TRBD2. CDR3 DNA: TGTGCCAGCAGCCAAGATGACTCTAGCGGGGGGGTTATTACCGGGGAGCTGTTTTTT. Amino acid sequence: CASSQDDSSGGVITGELFF.